The source of this TCR beta chain is a study of blood T cell repertoires in COVID-19. About the study: Sample material is recorded as cDNA or gDNA derived from T cells, B-cell-depleted T cells, or PBMCs.

Recovered status applied to Cohort 3 donors who had two consecutive negative PCRs. It also applied to those with clearance or with symptom resolution. Profiling relied on immunoSEQ multiplex PCR, and the TCRdb table lists in-frame clones only, not all of them. The sample carries 300,000 to 400,000 clones, 85% to 90% recorded once. This CDR3 comprises 12 residues. From germline, CDR1 is SNHLY and CDR2 FYNNEI. Trimming cost V 8 bases and J 10 bases; bases outside gene matches: 6. This TCR was recovered from a woman younger than 35 who had recovered from COVID-19. This rearrangement joins TRBV2 to TRBJ2-1, with TRBD2 identical over 9 bases. The sample comprised PBMCs or T cells enriched from blood (not recorded which). CDR3 nucleotide sequence: TGTGCCAGCCGCAGCGGGGGGCCCGAGCAGTTCTTC. Translation: CASRSGGPEQFF.